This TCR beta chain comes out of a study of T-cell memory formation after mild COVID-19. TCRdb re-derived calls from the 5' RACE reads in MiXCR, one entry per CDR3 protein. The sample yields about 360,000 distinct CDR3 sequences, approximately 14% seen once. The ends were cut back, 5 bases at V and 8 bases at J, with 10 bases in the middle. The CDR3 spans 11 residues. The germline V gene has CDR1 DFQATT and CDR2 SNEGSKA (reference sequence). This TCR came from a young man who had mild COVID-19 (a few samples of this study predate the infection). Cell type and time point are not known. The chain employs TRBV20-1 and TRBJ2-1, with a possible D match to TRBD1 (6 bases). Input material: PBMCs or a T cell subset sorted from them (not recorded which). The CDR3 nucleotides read TGCAGTGCTCTGGGGGCGGATGAGCAGTTCTTC. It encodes CSALGADEQFF.